The sequence of this T cell receptor (beta chain) was determined in a study of Graves' ophthalmopathy and Graves' hyperthyroidism. Background on the study: Stable hyperthyroidism was defined by absence of ophthalmopathy within 18 months of follow-up.

This clonotype was detected many times. Its target is not known. The authors amplified TCR beta CDR3 regions, and they did so from RNA transcripts for repertoire sequencing. An initial RT-PCR round employing HTBI primers preceded a second-round multiplex PCR. TCRdb re-called the multiplex PCR reads through MiXCR, storing one row per CDR3 protein. The data hold 580,000 or so distinct CDR3 sequences, with 35% to 45% observed a single time. Each diagnosis was determined on the basis of clinical symptoms, serum thyroxine, TRAb, thyroid ultrasound and orbital computed tomography. Points from the study as a whole: It was with 70.59% sensitivity and 72.22% specificity that the model predicted ophthalmopathy progression. Separation of ophthalmopathy from stable hyperthyroidism was achieved by a 13-signature model, at about 91% sensitivity and around 81% specificity.

This clonotype was sampled from an adult man with Graves' hyperthyroidism. Sequenced input: peripheral blood or thyroid tissue (not recorded which).

The CDR3 spells CAIRDRANTGELFF. The CDR3 region has the DNA TGTGCCATCAGGGACAGGGCTAACACCGGGGAGCTGTTTTTT. The V gene is TRBV10-3, the J gene TRBJ2-2; TRBD1 aligns across 8 bases. With 6 bases clipped from V and 2 bases from J, the junction kept 2 bases outside the gene matches. Germline V gives CDR1 ENHRY, CDR2 SYGVKD. This CDR3 comprises 14 residues.